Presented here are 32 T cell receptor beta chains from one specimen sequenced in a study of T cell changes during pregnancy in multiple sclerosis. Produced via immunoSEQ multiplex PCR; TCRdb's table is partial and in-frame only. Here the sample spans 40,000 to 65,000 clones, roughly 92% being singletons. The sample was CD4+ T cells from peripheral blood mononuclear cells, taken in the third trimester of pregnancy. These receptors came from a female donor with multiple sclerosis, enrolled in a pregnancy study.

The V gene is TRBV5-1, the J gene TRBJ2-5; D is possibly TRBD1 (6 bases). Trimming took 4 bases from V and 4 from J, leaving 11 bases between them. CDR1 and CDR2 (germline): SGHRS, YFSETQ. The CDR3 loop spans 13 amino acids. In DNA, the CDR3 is TGCGCCAGCAGCGGGGGCCGGGGAGAGACCCAGTACTTC. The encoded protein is CASSGGRGETQYF.

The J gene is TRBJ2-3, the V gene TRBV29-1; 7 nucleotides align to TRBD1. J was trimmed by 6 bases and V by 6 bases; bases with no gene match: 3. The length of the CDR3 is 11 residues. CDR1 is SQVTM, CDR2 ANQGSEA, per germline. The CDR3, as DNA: TGCAGCGTGGCCAGGGGGGATACGCAGTATTTT. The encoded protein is CSVARGDTQYF.

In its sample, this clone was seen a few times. The CDR3 spells CATSRTGDQPQHF. In DNA, the CDR3 is TGTGCCACTAGCCGGACAGGAGATCAGCCCCAGCATTTT. The genes are TRBV19 and TRBJ1-5; TRBD1 agrees at 7 bases. Germline CDR1 LNHDA, CDR2 SQIVND (reference sequence). The V gene end was trimmed by 10 bases and the J gene end by 5 bases; junction bases not matched to a gene: 8. The CDR3 totals 13 residues.

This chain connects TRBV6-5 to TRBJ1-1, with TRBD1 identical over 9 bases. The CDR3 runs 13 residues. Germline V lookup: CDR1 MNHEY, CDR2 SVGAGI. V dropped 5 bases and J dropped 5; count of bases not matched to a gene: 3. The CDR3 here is CASSTGGRTEAFF. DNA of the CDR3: TGTGCCAGCAGTACAGGGGGCAGGACTGAAGCTTTCTTT.

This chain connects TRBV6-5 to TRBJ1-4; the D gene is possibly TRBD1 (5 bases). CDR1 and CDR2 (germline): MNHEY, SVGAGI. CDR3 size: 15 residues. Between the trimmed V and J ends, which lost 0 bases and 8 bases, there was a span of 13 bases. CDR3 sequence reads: CASSYSGQGREKLFF. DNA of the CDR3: TGTGCCAGCAGTTACTCGGGGCAGGGCAGGGAAAAACTGTTTTTT.

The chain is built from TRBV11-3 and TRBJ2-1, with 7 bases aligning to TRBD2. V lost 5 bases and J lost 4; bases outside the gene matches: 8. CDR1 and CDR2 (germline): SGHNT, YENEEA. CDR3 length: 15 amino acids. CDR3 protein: CASSQGLTLYNEQFF. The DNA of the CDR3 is TGTGCCAGCAGCCAGGGACTAACCTTGTACAATGAGCAGTTCTTC.

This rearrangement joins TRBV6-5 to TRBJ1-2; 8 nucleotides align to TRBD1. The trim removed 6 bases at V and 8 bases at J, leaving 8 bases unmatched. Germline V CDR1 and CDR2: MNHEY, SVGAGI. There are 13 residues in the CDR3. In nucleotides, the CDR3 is TGTGCCAGCAGCCCGGACAGGGTGAAGGGCTACACCTTC. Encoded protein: CASSPDRVKGYTF.

CDR3 bases: TGTGCCAGCAGTTTCACAGGGGCCCTAGAGAACACTGAAGCTTTCTTT. Translating gives CASSFTGALENTEAFF. The chain has TRBV6-5 and TRBJ1-1; 7 bases are shared with TRBD1. J gave up 1 base and V 4 bases, and 9 bases lay outside the gene matches. Germline V CDR1 and CDR2: MNHEY, SVGAGI. The CDR3 runs to 16 residues.

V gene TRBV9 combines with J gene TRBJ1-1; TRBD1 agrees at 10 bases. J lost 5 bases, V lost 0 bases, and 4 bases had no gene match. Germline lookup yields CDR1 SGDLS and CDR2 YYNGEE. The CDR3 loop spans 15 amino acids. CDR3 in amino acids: CASSVEGQGGTEAFF. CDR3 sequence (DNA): TGTGCCAGCAGCGTAGAAGGACAGGGGGGAACTGAAGCTTTCTTT.

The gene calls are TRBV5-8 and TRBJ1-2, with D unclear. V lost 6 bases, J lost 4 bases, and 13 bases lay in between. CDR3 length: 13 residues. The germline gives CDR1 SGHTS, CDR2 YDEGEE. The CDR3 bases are TGTGCCAGCAACCTACAGAGAACCTATGGCTACACCTTC. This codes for CASNLQRTYGYTF.

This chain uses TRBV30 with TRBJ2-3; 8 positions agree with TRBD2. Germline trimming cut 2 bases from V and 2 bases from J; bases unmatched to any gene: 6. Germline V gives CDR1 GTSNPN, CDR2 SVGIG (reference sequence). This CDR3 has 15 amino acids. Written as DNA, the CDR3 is TGTGCCTGGAGTAGGGTAGCGGGGTTCACAGATACGCAGTATTTT. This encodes CAWSRVAGFTDTQYF.

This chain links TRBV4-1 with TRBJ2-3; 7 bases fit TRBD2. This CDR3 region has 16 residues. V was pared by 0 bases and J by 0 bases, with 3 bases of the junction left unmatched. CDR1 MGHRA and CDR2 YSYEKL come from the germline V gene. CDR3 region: CASSQEGGGSTDTQYF. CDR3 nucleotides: TGCGCCAGCAGCCAAGAGGGCGGGGGTAGCACAGATACGCAGTATTTT.

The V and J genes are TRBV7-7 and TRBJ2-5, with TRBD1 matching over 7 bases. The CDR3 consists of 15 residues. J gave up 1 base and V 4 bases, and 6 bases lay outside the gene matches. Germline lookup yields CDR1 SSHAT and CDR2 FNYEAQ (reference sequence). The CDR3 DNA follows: TGTGCCAGCAGCTCGAGACAGGGCCTCCAAGAGACCCAGTACTTC. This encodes CASSSRQGLQETQYF.

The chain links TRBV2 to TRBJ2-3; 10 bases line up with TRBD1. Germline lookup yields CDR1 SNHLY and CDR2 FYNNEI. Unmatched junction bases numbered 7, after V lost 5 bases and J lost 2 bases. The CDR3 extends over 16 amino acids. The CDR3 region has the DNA TGTGCCAGCAGTTTCGCCGGGACAGGGGCCACAGATACGCAGTATTTT. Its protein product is CASSFAGTGATDTQYF.

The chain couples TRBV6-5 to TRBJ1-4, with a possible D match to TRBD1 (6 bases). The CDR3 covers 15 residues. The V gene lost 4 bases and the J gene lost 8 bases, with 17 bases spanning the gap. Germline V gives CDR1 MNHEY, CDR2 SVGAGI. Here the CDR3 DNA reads TGTGCCAGCAGTTCCCCGGGGGGGGGCGGGGAAAAACTGTTTTTT. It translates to CASSSPGGGGEKLFF.

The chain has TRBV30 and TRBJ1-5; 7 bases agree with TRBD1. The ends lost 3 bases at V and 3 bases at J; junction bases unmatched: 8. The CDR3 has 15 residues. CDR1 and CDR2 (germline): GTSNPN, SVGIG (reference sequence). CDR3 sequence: CAWSLDRAANQPQHF. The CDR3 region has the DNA TGTGCCTGGAGCCTCGACAGGGCTGCCAATCAGCCCCAGCATTTT.

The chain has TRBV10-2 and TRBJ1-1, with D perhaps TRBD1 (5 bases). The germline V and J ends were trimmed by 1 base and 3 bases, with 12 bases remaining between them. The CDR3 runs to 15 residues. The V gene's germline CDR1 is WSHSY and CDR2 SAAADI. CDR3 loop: CASSEWGRLDTEAFF. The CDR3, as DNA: TGCGCCAGCAGTGAGTGGGGGAGGCTAGACACTGAAGCTTTCTTT.

The CDR3 protein is CASTPWGGVGTQYF. The DNA for the CDR3 is TGTGCCAGCACCCCCTGGGGGGGGGTAGGGACCCAGTACTTC. This chain links TRBV5-4 with TRBJ2-5, with 7 positions matching TRBD2. Germline V gene lookup returns CDR1 SGHNT and CDR2 YYREEE (reference sequence). The J segment lost 7 bases and the V segment lost 6 bases, leaving 12 bases of the junction unmatched. The CDR3 contains 14 residues.

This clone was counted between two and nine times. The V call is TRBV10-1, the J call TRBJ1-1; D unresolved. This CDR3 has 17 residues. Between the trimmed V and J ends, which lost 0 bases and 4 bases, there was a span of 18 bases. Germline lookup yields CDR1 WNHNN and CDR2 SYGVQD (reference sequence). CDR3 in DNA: TGCGCCAGCAGTGAGTCGATTCCGGGAATGTCGGCCACTGAAGCTTTCTTT. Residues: CASSESIPGMSATEAFF.

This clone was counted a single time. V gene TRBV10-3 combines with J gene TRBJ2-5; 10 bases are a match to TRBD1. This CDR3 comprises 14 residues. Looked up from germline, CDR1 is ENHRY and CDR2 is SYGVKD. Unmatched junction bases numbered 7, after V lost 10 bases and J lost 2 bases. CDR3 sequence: CATGTGELQETQYF. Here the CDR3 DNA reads TGTGCCACGGGGACAGGGGAATTACAAGAGACCCAGTACTTC.

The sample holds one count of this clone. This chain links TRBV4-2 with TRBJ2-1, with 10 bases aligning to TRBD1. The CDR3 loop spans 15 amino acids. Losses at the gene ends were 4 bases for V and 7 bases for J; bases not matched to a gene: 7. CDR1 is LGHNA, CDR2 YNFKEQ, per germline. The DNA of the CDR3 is TGTGCCAGCAGCCGGCCGGGACAGGGGATAAATGAGCAGTTCTTC. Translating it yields CASSRPGQGINEQFF.

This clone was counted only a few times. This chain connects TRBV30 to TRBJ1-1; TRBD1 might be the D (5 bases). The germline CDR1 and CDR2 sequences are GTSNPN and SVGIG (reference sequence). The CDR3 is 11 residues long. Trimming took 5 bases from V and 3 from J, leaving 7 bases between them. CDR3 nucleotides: TGTGCCTGGGCCAGGGACACTGAAGCTTTCTTT. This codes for CAWARDTEAFF.

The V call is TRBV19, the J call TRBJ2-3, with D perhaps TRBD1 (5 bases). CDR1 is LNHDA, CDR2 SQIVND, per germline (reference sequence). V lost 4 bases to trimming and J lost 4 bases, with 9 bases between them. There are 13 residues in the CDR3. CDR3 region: CASSRQRADTQYF. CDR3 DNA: TGTGCCAGTAGTAGACAGAGAGCAGATACGCAGTATTTT.

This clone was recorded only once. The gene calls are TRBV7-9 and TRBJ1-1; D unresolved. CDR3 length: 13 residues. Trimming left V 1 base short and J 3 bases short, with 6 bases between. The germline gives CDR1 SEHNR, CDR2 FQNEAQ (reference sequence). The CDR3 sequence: CASSLGQYTEAFF. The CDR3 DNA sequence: TGTGCCAGCAGCTTAGGACAATACACTGAAGCTTTCTTT.

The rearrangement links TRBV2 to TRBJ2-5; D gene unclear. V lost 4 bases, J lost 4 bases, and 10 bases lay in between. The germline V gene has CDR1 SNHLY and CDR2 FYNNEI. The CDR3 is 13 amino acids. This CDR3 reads CASSVVSVETQYF. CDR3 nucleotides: TGTGCCAGCAGTGTAGTCAGCGTAGAGACCCAGTACTTC.

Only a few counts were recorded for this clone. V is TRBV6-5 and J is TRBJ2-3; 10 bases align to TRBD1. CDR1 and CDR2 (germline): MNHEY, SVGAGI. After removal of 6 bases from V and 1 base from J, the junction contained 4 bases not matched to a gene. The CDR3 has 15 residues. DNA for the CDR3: TGTGCCAGCAGAACGACAGGGGGCGGCACAGATACGCAGTATTTT. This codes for CASRTTGGGTDTQYF.

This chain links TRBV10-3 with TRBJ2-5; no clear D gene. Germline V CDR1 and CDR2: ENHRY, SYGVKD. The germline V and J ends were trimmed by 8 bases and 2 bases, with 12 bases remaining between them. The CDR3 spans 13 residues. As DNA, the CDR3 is TGTGCCATCGCAGGTCGGCAGCAAGAGACCCAGTACTTC. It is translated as CAIAGRQQETQYF.

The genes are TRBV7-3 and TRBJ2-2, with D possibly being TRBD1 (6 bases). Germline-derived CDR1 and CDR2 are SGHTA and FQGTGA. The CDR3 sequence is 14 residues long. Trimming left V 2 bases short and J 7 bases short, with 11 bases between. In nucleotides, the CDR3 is TGTGCCAGCAGCTTACCAGGGGCTGGCGGGGAGCTGTTTTTT. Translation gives CASSLPGAGGELFF. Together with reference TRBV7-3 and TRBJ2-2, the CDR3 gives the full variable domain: GAGVSQTPSNKVTEKGKYVELRCDPISGHTALYWYRQSLGQGPEFLIYFQGTGAADDSGLPNDRFFAVRPEGSVSTLKIQRTERGDSAVYLCASSLPGAGGELFFGEGSRLTVL.

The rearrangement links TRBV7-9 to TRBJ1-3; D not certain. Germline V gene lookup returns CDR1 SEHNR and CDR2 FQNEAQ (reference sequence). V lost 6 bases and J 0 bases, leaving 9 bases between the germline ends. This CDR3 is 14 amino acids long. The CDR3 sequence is CASREAISGNTIYF. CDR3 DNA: TGTGCCAGCAGGGAGGCCATCTCTGGAAACACCATATATTTT.

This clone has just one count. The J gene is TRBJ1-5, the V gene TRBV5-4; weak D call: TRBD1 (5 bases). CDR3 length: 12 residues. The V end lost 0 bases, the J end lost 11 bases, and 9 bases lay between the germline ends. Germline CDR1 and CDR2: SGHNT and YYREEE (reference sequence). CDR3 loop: CASSLGSGSQHF. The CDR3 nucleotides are TGTGCCAGCAGCTTGGGATCAGGGTCCCAGCATTTT.

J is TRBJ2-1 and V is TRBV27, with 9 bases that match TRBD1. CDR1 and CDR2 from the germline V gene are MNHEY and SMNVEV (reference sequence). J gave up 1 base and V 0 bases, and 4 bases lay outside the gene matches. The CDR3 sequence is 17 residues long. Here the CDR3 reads CASSLSGQGPSYNEQFF. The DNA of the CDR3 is TGTGCCAGCAGTTTATCCGGACAGGGGCCTTCCTACAATGAGCAGTTCTTC.

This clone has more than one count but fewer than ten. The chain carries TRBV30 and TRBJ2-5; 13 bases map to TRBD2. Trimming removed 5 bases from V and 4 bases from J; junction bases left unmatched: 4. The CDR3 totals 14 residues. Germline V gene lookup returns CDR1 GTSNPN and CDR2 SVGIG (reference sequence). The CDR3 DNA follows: TGTGCCTGGGGACTAGCGGGAGTTGGAGAGACCCAGTACTTC. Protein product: CAWGLAGVGETQYF.